The 10 T cell receptor beta chains in this list originate from one sample, sequenced in a study of T cell changes during pregnancy in multiple sclerosis (dated by TCRdb to between 2018 and 2021). Library prep was done by the immunoSEQ multiplex PCR assay. The table comes from immuneACCESS by way of TCRdb, which keeps in-frame sequences with V and J called. Part of the clones is missing from these tables; in studies checked, under half for an unresolved V gene and the rest for unknown reasons. The sample table lists some 46,000 clones, 80% to 95% of them with a count of one. 2% to 2.5% of the sample comes from the top ten. The starting material was peripheral blood, obtained in the third trimester of pregnancy. The receptors were sampled from a female donor with multiple sclerosis, enrolled in a pregnancy study.

The V call is TRBV29-1, the J call TRBJ2-7; 8 bases align to TRBD1. The CDR3 sequence is 16 residues long. With V trimmed by 4 bases and J by 5 bases, 16 bases remained unmatched. The germline V gene encodes CDR1 SQVTM and CDR2 ANQGSEA. The CDR3: CSVVQPAAGGLDEQYF. As DNA, the CDR3 is TGCAGCGTTGTCCAACCAGCAGCAGGGGGCCTTGACGAGCAGTACTTC.

Note on this clone: Its ends do not fully match the called genes, so a read error is possible. V usage is TRBV6-5 and J usage is TRBJ2-3; D gene uncertain. Per the germline V gene, CDR1 is MNHEY and CDR2 is SVGAGI. The CDR3 contains 11 residues. CDR3 protein: CASRYLSTQYF. The CDR3 nucleotides read TGTGCCAGCAGATACTTGAGTACGCAGTATTTT.

V is TRBV6-6 and J is TRBJ1-1; 10 bases line up with TRBD1. Germline-derived CDR1 and CDR2 are MNHNY and SVGAGI (reference sequence). The CDR3 is made up of 14 amino acids. V lost 5 bases to trimming and J lost 4 bases; unmatched junction nucleotides: 4. The CDR3 loop is CASSPTGGLTEAFF. CDR3 coding DNA: TGTGCCAGCAGTCCGACAGGGGGCCTCACTGAAGCTTTCTTT.

V is TRBV7-2 and J is TRBJ2-1; possible D gene TRBD2, 7 bases. V was trimmed by 0 bases and J by 4 bases, leaving 13 bases between them. Per germline, CDR1 SGHTA and CDR2 FQGNSA. This CDR3 contains 16 residues. The CDR3 protein is CASSLAAGALYNEQFF. In DNA, the CDR3 is TGTGCCAGCAGCTTAGCGGCGGGGGCCCTGTACAATGAGCAGTTCTTC.

This sequence joins TRBV29-1 and TRBJ2-1; D remains unclear. Per germline, CDR1 SQVTM and CDR2 ANQGSEA. This CDR3 region has 10 residues. V lost 2 bases and J 9 bases, leaving 5 bases between the germline ends. Here the CDR3 DNA reads TGCAGCGTTGAATATCTTGAGCAGTTCTTC. As protein: CSVEYLEQFF.

The rearrangement uses TRBV7-9 and TRBJ2-7; D perhaps matches TRBD2 (6 bases). Trimming took 5 bases from V and 5 from J, leaving 19 bases between them. The CDR3 is 15 amino acids. CDR1 and CDR2 from the germline V gene are SEHNR and FQNEAQ (reference sequence). Here the CDR3 DNA reads TGTGCCAGCAGCCAAAAGGCTCGGGGGAATGACGAGCAGTACTTC. This encodes CASSQKARGNDEQYF. The variable domain in full, completed from reference TRBV7-9 and TRBJ2-7, reads DTGVSQNPRHKITKRGQNVTFRCDPISEHNRLYWYRQTLGQGPEFLTYFQNEAQLEKSRLLSDRFSAERPKGSFSTLEIQRTEQGDSAMYLCASSQKARGNDEQYFGPGTRLTVT.

The chain links TRBV7-6 to TRBJ2-3; 11 nucleotides agree with TRBD2. Looked up from germline, CDR1 is SGHVS and CDR2 is FNYEAQ. The CDR3 spans 16 residues. Trimming removed 5 bases from V and 0 bases from J; junction bases left unmatched: 4. The CDR3 sequence is CASSLGTSGSTDTQYF. The CDR3 region has the DNA TGTGCCAGCAGCCTTGGGACTAGCGGTAGCACAGATACGCAGTATTTT.

The chain employs TRBV5-1 and TRBJ2-1; D is ambiguous. This CDR3 comprises 13 residues. The V gene's germline CDR1 is SGHRS and CDR2 YFSETQ. V was trimmed by 1 base and J by 7 bases, leaving 9 bases between them. CDR3 nucleotide sequence: TGCGCCAGCAGCTTGTCGTCGAGGAATGAGCAGTTCTTC. Its protein product is CASSLSSRNEQFF.

This rearrangement joins TRBV5-5 to TRBJ1-1; 7 bases fit TRBD1. CDR1 is SGHKS and CDR2 is YYEKEE in the germline V gene (reference sequence). J lost 4 bases, V lost 0 bases, and 3 bases had no gene match. The CDR3 runs 14 residues. CDR3 sequence reads: CASSLGQGATEAFF. In DNA form, the CDR3 reads TGTGCCAGCAGCTTGGGACAGGGAGCCACTGAAGCTTTCTTT.

This chain links TRBV11-2 with TRBJ1-1, with D perhaps matching TRBD1 (6 bases). CDR3 size: 16 residues. Germline values: CDR1 SGHAT, CDR2 FQNNGV. The V and J ends lost 6 bases and 1 base respectively, with 18 bases between them. The CDR3 sequence is CASRGQPGLQNTEAFF. CDR3 DNA: TGTGCCAGCAGAGGACAGCCGGGCTTGCAGAACACTGAAGCTTTCTTT. Supplemented by reference TRBV11-2 and TRBJ1-1, the full variable domain reads EAGVAQSPRYKIIEKRQSVAFWCNPISGHATLYWYQQILGQGPKLLIQFQNNGVVDDSQLPKDRFSAERLKGVDSTLKIQPAKLEDSAVYLCASRGQPGLQNTEAFFGQGTRLTVV.